This entry is about one T cell receptor (beta chain). Its antigen is as yet unknown. Only one base separates this from a far larger clonotype, so it likely reflects a read error. Profiled with immunoSEQ multiplex PCR; TCRdb holds only in-frame clones, not every one. The sample has 52,000 or so clones, roughly 80% seen once. The sample originates from a study of OX40 agonist ivuxolimab in advanced cancers. About the study: A history of anti-PD-1, anti-PD-L1 or anti-CTLA-4 therapy was acceptable, and over 30% had some. One patient with hepatocellular carcinoma and two with cutaneous melanoma, three in all, had partial responses. General study findings and limits: In general, CD8+ T cells held more expanded clones than CD4+ did, on average.

This CDR3 is 13 amino acids long. The chain combines TRBV21-1 with TRBJ2-5; no DNA check was done on the table's D call, TRBD1. Matching the DNA end better, TRBJ2-7 makes the J call doubtful. TRBV21-1 has pseudogene status. The clonotype comes from an adult with an advanced solid tumor such as melanoma, head and neck, liver or kidney cancer. Sample: CD4+ or CD8+ T cells sorted from blood, taken in a trial of the OX40 agonist ivuxolimab. The CDR3 coding sequence is TGTGCCAGCAGACAGGGGGTTTCCCACGAGCAGTACTTC. This gives the protein CASRQGVSHEQYF.